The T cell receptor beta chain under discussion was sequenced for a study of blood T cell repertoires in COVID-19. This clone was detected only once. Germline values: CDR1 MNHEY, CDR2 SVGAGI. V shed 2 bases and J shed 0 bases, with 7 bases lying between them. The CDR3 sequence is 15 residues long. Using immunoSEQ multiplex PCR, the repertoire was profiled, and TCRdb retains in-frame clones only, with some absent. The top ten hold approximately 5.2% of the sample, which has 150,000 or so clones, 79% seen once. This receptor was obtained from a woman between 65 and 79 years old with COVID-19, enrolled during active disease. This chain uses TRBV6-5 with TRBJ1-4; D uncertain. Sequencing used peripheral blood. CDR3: CASSYGSPTNEKLFF. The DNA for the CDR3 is TGTGCCAGCAGTTACGGCTCTCCAACTAATGAAAAACTGTTTTTT.